The T cell receptor (beta chain) described here comes from a study of shared clonotypes between healthy human individuals. Study information: For every donor, three CD4 naive, three CD4 memory, two CD8 naive and one CD8 memory plates were used. Study conclusions and caveats: Sorted-subset samples were not fully sequenced, rarefaction indicated.

The CDR3 is made up of 14 amino acids. Germline-derived CDR1 and CDR2 are MNHEY and SVGAGI. The V end was cut by 6 bases, the J end by 4 bases, with 10 bases between. Produced via immunoSEQ multiplex PCR; TCRdb's table is partial and in-frame only. The sample contains roughly 2,500,000 clones, roughly 93% of which appear only once. As to this clone: Its antigen is not known.

Source material: naive CD4+ T cells from PBMCs. Subset defined: CD45RA+ positively selected. This receptor was obtained from a man aged 18-30 years in good health. Some clones in this sample may be carry-over from other donors' samples. The chain employs TRBV6-5 and TRBJ2-6, with a possible D match to TRBD2 (6 bases). The CDR3 DNA reads as TGTGCCAGCAGCGGGAGTTCCGGGGCCAACGTCCTGACTTTC. Amino acids: CASSGSSGANVLTF.